What follows describes a single T cell receptor (beta chain). This sample stems from a study of neurological immune-mediated disorders. TCRdb analysed the 5' RACE reads with MiXCR anew, one entry per CDR3 protein. The sample lists 25,000 to 35,000 distinct CDR3 sequences; over 12% were seen once. The CDR3 totals 15 residues. CDR1 KGHDR and CDR2 SFDVKD come from the germline V gene. With V trimmed by 9 bases and J by 5 bases, 12 bases remained unmatched. This sequence joins TRBV24-1 and TRBJ2-1; 7 bases agree with TRBD1. The TCR originated in a man aged 65 to 85 in good health. Sequencing was done on a sample of PBMCs. CDR3 coding DNA: TGTGCCACCGGCCGCACCGGGACAGTAAACAATGAGCAGTTCTTC. It specifies CATGRTGTVNNEQFF.